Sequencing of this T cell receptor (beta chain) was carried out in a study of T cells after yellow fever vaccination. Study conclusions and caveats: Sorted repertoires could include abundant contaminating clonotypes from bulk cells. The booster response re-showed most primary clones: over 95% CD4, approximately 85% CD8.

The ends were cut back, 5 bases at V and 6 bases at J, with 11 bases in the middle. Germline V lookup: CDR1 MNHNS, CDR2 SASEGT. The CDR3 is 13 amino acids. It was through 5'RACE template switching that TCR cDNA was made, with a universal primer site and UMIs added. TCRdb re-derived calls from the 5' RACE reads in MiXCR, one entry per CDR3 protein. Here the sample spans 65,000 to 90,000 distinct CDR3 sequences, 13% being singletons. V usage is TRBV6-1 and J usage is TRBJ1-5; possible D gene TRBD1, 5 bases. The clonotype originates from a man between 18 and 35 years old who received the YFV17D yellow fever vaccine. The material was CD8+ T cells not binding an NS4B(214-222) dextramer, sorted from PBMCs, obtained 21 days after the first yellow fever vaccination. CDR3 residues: CASSLSGAQPQHF. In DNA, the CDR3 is TGTGCCAGCAGTCTCTCCGGGGCTCAGCCCCAGCATTTT.